These 6 T cell receptor beta chains share one sample of origin, sequenced in a study of blood T cell repertoires in COVID-19. The protocol was immunoSEQ multiplex PCR, while the TCRdb copy is restricted to in-frame clones and leaves out a portion. Found here are under 65,000 clones, 80% to 90% of them singletons; the top ten hold approximately 5.7%. Input material: peripheral blood. These TCRs come from a woman aged 55 to 70 with acute or convalescent COVID-19.

In this sample, this clone turned up once. The rearrangement links TRBV3-1 (or the pseudogene TRBV3-2) to TRBJ2-7; D uncertain. The CDR3 is made up of 13 amino acids. CDR1 and CDR2 from the germline V gene are LGHDT and YNNKEL (reference sequence). Trimming left V 7 bases short and J 5 bases short, with 15 bases between. In DNA form, the CDR3 reads TGTGCCAGCACCCTCGGGTCTCGTAACGAGCAGTACTTC. Translated: CASTLGSRNEQYF.

The chain recombines TRBV6-8 with TRBJ2-1; the match to TRBD2 covers 8 bases. CDR3 length equals 16 residues. CDR1 is MNHGY and CDR2 is SAAAGT in the germline V gene. J lost 7 bases, V lost 7 bases, and 15 bases had no gene match. CDR3 sequence (DNA): TGTGCCAGCAACATTACGGGTGGGACTAGGTTTAATGAGCAGTTCTTC. Amino acids: CASNITGGTRFNEQFF.

The chain is built from TRBV5-4 and TRBJ1-1; no definite D call. The CDR3 is 13 residues long. Germline V gives CDR1 SGHNT, CDR2 YYREEE (reference sequence). V shed 1 base and J shed 4 bases, with 8 bases lying between them. CDR3 nucleotide sequence: TGTGCCAGCAGCTTGTCGTCTATCACTGAAGCTTTCTTT. Translated: CASSLSSITEAFF.

The CDR3 bases are TGTGCCAGCAGCATCAGGACAGGAGAAGCTAACTATGGCTACACCTTC. Residues: CASSIRTGEANYGYTF. This chain uses TRBV5-6 with TRBJ1-2; 7 nucleotides line up with TRBD1. After removal of 4 bases from V and 0 bases from J, the junction contained 9 bases not matched to a gene. This CDR3 is built from 16 residues. Germline assignment: CDR1 SGHDT and CDR2 YYEEEE.

The chain joins TRBV25-1 to TRBJ2-5; D perhaps matches TRBD2 (7 bases). This CDR3 spans 16 amino acids. Germline V CDR1 and CDR2: MGHDK, SYGVNS. V was cut by 1 base and J by 2 bases, with 14 bases left in between. CDR3 coding DNA: TGTGCCAGCAGTGAATCGTGGGGGGGCGCGCAAGAGACCCAGTACTTC. Translation: CASSESWGGAQETQYF.

V is TRBV5-1 and J is TRBJ2-7, with D perhaps matching TRBD2 (6 bases). V was trimmed by 4 bases and J by 5 bases, leaving 19 bases between them. CDR1 and CDR2 from the germline V gene are SGHRS and YFSETQ. The CDR3 sequence is 15 residues long. This CDR3 is CASSLRLEGANEQYF. The DNA for the CDR3 is TGCGCCAGCAGCCTCCGGTTGGAGGGAGCTAACGAGCAGTACTTC.